This entry features one T cell receptor (beta chain) sequence. The data originate from a study of blood T cell repertoires in COVID-19. Study-wide context: COVID-19 samples, acute and convalescent, were from the United States, Italy and Spain. The analysed material was cDNA or gDNA that came from T cells, B-cell-depleted T cells, or PBMCs.

V lost 0 bases to trimming and J lost 2 bases; unmatched junction nucleotides: 2. CDR1 and CDR2 (germline): SGDLS, YYNGEE. The CDR3 contains 16 residues. Some clones are missing from TCRdb's copy, which holds only in-frame ones; the method was immunoSEQ multiplex PCR. The sample carries just over 85,000 clones, roughly nine tenths recorded once. The chain combines TRBV9 with TRBJ1-3, with 10 bases aligning to TRBD1. The sample taken for sequencing was peripheral blood. The sequence was obtained from a man between 45 and 60 years old with acute or convalescent COVID-19. CDR3 bases: TGTGCCAGCAGCGTAGGACAGGGGGCGGCTGGAAACACCATATATTTT. Residues: CASSVGQGAAGNTIYF.